This passage covers 27 T cell receptor beta chains from one sample sequenced in a study of a mutant IDH1 vaccine in newly diagnosed glioma. Their cognate antigens are unknown. The data were produced by immunoSEQ multiplex PCR, yet TCRdb's version contains in-frame clones alone and is incomplete. This table holds about 56,000 clones, 86% found once. Time point specified: week 35, safety follow-up. Vaccine doses each comprised 300 ug of mutant IDH1 20-mer peptide, with topical imiquimod. Source: PBMCs, taken from a glioma patient whose treatment included an IDH1 peptide vaccine. These receptors came from a man aged 35 to 55 with glioma.

This sequence joins TRBV20-1 and TRBJ1-4; D unclear. V lost 1 base and J lost 14, with 11 bases in between. CDR1 and CDR2 from the germline V gene are DFQATT and SNEGSKA (reference sequence). The CDR3 sequence is 11 residues long. CDR3 coding DNA: TGCAGTGCTAGAGGGTTAAGTACGCTGTTTTTT. Residues: CSARGLSTLFF.

The chain couples TRBV4-1 to TRBJ1-2; D unclear. The V end was cut by 0 bases, the J end by 0 bases, with 8 bases between. This CDR3 spans 15 amino acids. Germline V gene sequence: CDR1 MGHRA, CDR2 YSYEKL. The chain's CDR3 is CASSQDRGTNYGYTF. As DNA, the CDR3 is TGCGCCAGCAGCCAAGATCGAGGCACTAACTATGGCTACACCTTC.

The CDR3 region is CASSFGTSRDEQYF. In DNA, the CDR3 is TGTGCCAGCAGTTTTGGTACTAGCCGGGACGAGCAGTACTTC. This chain joins TRBV28 and TRBJ2-7, with D tentatively TRBD2 (6 bases). The CDR3 extends over 14 amino acids. V dropped 3 bases and J dropped 5 bases, with 14 bases sitting between them. Germline-derived CDR1 and CDR2 are MDHEN and SYDVKM.

The rearrangement uses TRBV27 and TRBJ2-3; 8 positions agree with TRBD2. Trimming took 5 bases from V and 5 from J; bases not matched to a gene: 6. The V gene's germline CDR1 is MNHEY and CDR2 SMNVEV (reference sequence). The CDR3 has 14 amino acids. This CDR3 reads CASSPGGPGDTQYF. CDR3 DNA: TGTGCCAGCAGTCCGGGGGGGCCTGGAGATACGCAGTATTTT.

This chain connects TRBV29-1 to TRBJ2-3; 7 bases agree with TRBD2. This CDR3 is 15 amino acids long. CDR1 and CDR2 from the germline V gene are SQVTM and ANQGSEA. The J segment lost 4 bases and the V segment lost 4 bases, leaving 11 bases of the junction unmatched. CDR3 DNA: TGCAGCGTTGCAGTTGGCGGGAGATCCTCAGATACGCAGTATTTT. As protein: CSVAVGGRSSDTQYF.

The count of this clone is one. CDR3: CASSLEGTSGDRDYEQYF. The CDR3 DNA reads as TGTGCCAGCAGCTTAGAAGGGACTAGCGGCGATCGAGACTACGAGCAGTACTTC. This chain joins TRBV7-2 and TRBJ2-7; 11 bases are shared with TRBD2. V lost 1 base, J lost 3 bases, and 11 bases stayed unmatched. The germline V gene has CDR1 SGHTA and CDR2 FQGNSA. The length of the CDR3 is 18 residues.

DNA for the CDR3: TGTGCCAGCAGCTTAGGGAGGCGGCAGCCCCAGCATTTT. As protein: CASSLGRRQPQHF. V is TRBV7-3 and J is TRBJ1-5; D unclear. The ends were cut back, 2 bases at V and 7 bases at J, with 9 bases in the middle. The CDR3 is made up of 13 amino acids. Germline values: CDR1 SGHTA, CDR2 FQGTGA.

The rearrangement links TRBV6-5 to TRBJ2-7, with 12 bases aligning to TRBD2. Germline assignment: CDR1 MNHEY and CDR2 SVGAGI. J lost 0 bases, V lost 5 bases, and 2 bases had no gene match. The CDR3 contains 15 residues. In DNA, the CDR3 is TGTGCCAGCAGTCTAGCGGGAGGGCCCTCCTACGAGCAGTACTTC. This codes for CASSLAGGPSYEQYF.

The chain's CDR3 is CASRVRGNTGELFF. The CDR3 DNA follows: TGTGCCAGCAGGGTGAGGGGAAACACCGGGGAGCTGTTTTTT. This rearrangement joins TRBV7-6 to TRBJ2-2; D possibly uses TRBD1 or TRBD2 (5 bases each). The CDR3 sequence is 14 residues long. Trimming removed 6 bases from V and 2 bases from J, with 10 bases in between. CDR1 is SGHVS, CDR2 FNYEAQ, per germline.

The chain is built from TRBV9 and TRBJ2-1, with 12 bases fitting TRBD2. In germline, CDR1 is SGDLS, CDR2 YYNGEE. V was pared by 7 bases and J by 5 bases, with 7 bases of the junction left unmatched. This CDR3 spans 15 amino acids. In DNA form, the CDR3 reads TGTGCCAGCGGAACTAGCGGGAGGCACGACAATGAGCAGTTCTTC. It codes for CASGTSGRHDNEQFF.

In this sample, this clone turned up once. This chain uses TRBV6-7 with TRBJ2-1; D is unresolved. TRBV6-7 is an open reading frame whose function is uncertain. Between the trimmed V and J ends, which lost 4 bases and 5 bases, there was a span of 15 bases. The CDR3 runs to 15 residues. In nucleotides, the CDR3 is TGTGCCAGCAGTTGGTCCAGAAGGGCCCACAATGAGCAGTTCTTC. Translated: CASSWSRRAHNEQFF.

The J gene is TRBJ2-1, the V gene TRBV5-4, with 7 bases lining up with TRBD1. J lost 6 bases, V lost 1 base, and 4 bases had no gene match. The CDR3 is 14 amino acids. From germline, CDR1 is SGHNT and CDR2 YYREEE (reference sequence). Here the CDR3 DNA reads TGTGCCAGCAGCTTGAACAGGGGATTCAATGAGCAGTTCTTC. Protein: CASSLNRGFNEQFF.

This clone has a handful of counts. This chain uses TRBV19 with TRBJ1-1; D unresolved. Germline V CDR1 and CDR2: LNHDA, SQIVND (reference sequence). The CDR3 extends over 12 amino acids. Between the trimmed V and J ends, which lost 1 base and 6 bases, there was a span of 6 bases. Here the CDR3 DNA reads TGTGCCAGTAGTATAGGGGTGGCTGAAGCTTTCTTT. Translation: CASSIGVAEAFF.

The chain has TRBV5-8 and TRBJ1-4; perhaps TRBD1 as D (5 bases). The germline V gene encodes CDR1 SGHTS and CDR2 YDEGEE. The CDR3 spans 14 residues. The germline V and J ends were trimmed by 1 base and 6 bases, with 10 bases remaining between them. CDR3 sequence: CASSLLGGDEKLFF. DNA of the CDR3: TGTGCCAGCAGCTTGTTGGGGGGGGATGAAAAACTGTTTTTT.

The CDR3 nucleotides are TGTGCCAGCACCCATCCCAGGGCCACCGGGGAGCTGTTTTTT. Protein product: CASTHPRATGELFF. The V gene is TRBV6-5, the J gene TRBJ2-2, with a weak D call TRBD1 (5 bases). The germline V and J ends were trimmed by 7 bases and 4 bases, with 13 bases remaining between them. This CDR3 is built from 14 residues. Germline V lookup: CDR1 MNHEY, CDR2 SVGAGI.

The V gene is TRBV15, the J gene TRBJ2-7, with a weak D call TRBD1 (6 bases). Trimming took off 0 bases at V and 4 bases at J, with 13 bases between the two ends. Germline V gives CDR1 LNHNV, CDR2 YYDKDF (reference sequence). The CDR3 loop spans 15 amino acids. CDR3 region: CATSREASRGYEQYF. The CDR3 DNA reads as TGTGCCACCAGCAGAGAAGCTAGCAGGGGTTACGAGCAGTACTTC.

This chain uses TRBV10-3 with TRBJ2-7; 10 bases match TRBD2. The CDR3 length is 13 residues. Looked up from germline, CDR1 is ENHRY and CDR2 is SYGVKD. The trim removed 11 bases at V and 4 bases at J, leaving 8 bases unmatched. CDR3 sequence: CAHGASGSYEQYF. In nucleotides, the CDR3 is TGTGCCCACGGGGCTAGCGGGAGTTACGAGCAGTACTTC.

V gene TRBV5-6 combines with J gene TRBJ1-2; D is uncertain. Trimming took off 3 bases at V and 7 bases at J, with 10 bases between the two ends. The CDR3 runs 12 residues. The germline V gene encodes CDR1 SGHDT and CDR2 YYEEEE. The CDR3 protein is CASSSPEGGYTF. The CDR3 DNA sequence: TGTGCCAGCAGCTCACCGGAGGGTGGCTACACCTTC.

This clone was seen a single time. The chain links TRBV11-2 to TRBJ2-7; 7 bases are a match to TRBD2. Per the germline V gene, CDR1 is SGHAT and CDR2 is FQNNGV. This CDR3 contains 13 residues. Unmatched junction bases numbered 11, after V lost 8 bases and J lost 7 bases. CDR3 sequence: CASGHGRTGEQYF. Here the CDR3 DNA reads TGTGCCAGCGGACACGGGAGGACGGGGGAGCAGTACTTC.

V is TRBV13 and J is TRBJ2-7, with 8 bases lining up with TRBD1. The germline V gene has CDR1 PRHDT and CDR2 FYEKMQ (reference sequence). V dropped 2 bases and J dropped 7; count of bases not matched to a gene: 13. The CDR3 contains 16 residues. As DNA, the CDR3 is TGTGCCAGCAGCTTACTCCCGGGACAGGTGGATTTGGAGCAGTACTTC. It yields the protein CASSLLPGQVDLEQYF.

This chain uses TRBV7-2 with TRBJ1-1; 8 positions agree with TRBD1. Trimming cost V 5 bases and J 8 bases; bases outside gene matches: 13. Germline V CDR1 and CDR2: SGHTA, FQGNSA. The CDR3 sequence is 15 residues long. DNA for the CDR3: TGTGCCAGCAGCAAAAGCCAGGGGGCGACTTTCGAAGCTTTCTTT. Translating gives CASSKSQGATFEAFF.

The chain has TRBV14 and TRBJ1-2, with D hard to call. Per germline, CDR1 SGHDN and CDR2 FVKESK. Trimming took 2 bases from V and 4 from J, leaving 17 bases between them. This CDR3 contains 16 residues. The CDR3 reads CASSQSSVHSRYGYTF. Written as DNA, the CDR3 is TGTGCCAGCAGCCAAAGTAGTGTTCACAGTCGCTATGGCTACACCTTC.

The J gene is TRBJ2-2, the V gene TRBV29-1; 8 positions match TRBD2. V dropped 6 bases and J dropped 9; count of bases not matched to a gene: 12. The CDR3 is made up of 14 amino acids. Germline V gene lookup returns CDR1 SQVTM and CDR2 ANQGSEA. The chain's CDR3 is CSVERETWERELFF. CDR3 DNA sequence: TGCAGCGTAGAGCGGGAGACGTGGGAAAGGGAGCTGTTTTTT.

The chain is built from TRBV2 and TRBJ2-5; 10 bases match TRBD2. Germline values: CDR1 SNHLY, CDR2 FYNNEI. The J segment lost 5 bases and the V segment lost 4 bases, leaving 1 base of the junction unmatched. The CDR3 consists of 13 residues. CDR3 amino acids: CASSVSGRETQYF. CDR3 nucleotide sequence: TGTGCCAGCAGTGTTAGCGGGAGGGAGACCCAGTACTTC. Based on the CDR3 plus reference TRBV2 and TRBJ2-5, the full variable domain is EPEVTQTPSHQVTQMGQEVILRCVPISNHLYFYWYRQILGQKVEFLVSFYNNEISEKSEIFDDQFSVERPDGSNFTLKIRSTKLEDSAMYFCASSVSGRETQYFGPGTRLLVL.

The chain couples TRBV4-2 to TRBJ2-1; D might be TRBD2 (5 bases). The V gene lost 4 bases and the J gene lost 0 bases, with 13 bases spanning the gap. Germline-derived CDR1 and CDR2 are LGHNA and YNFKEQ. The CDR3 contains 16 residues. The CDR3 DNA is TGTGCCAGCAGCCGGTCGGACTCGAGCTCCTACAATGAGCAGTTCTTC. Protein sequence: CASSRSDSSSYNEQFF.

The chain couples TRBV6-5 to TRBJ2-6; no reliable D call. Germline V gives CDR1 MNHEY, CDR2 SVGAGI. The length of the CDR3 is 13 residues. Trimming stripped 2 bases from V and 5 bases from J, with 4 bases between. The CDR3 nucleotides are TGTGCCAGCAGTTACGATAGGGCCAACGTCCTGACTTTC. Its protein product is CASSYDRANVLTF.

The chain is built from TRBV7-8 and TRBJ2-2; TRBD2 might be the D (6 bases). Trimming took off 1 base at V and 1 base at J, with 10 bases between the two ends. The CDR3 is 16 amino acids. Germline CDR1 SGHVS, CDR2 FQNEAQ. CDR3 in amino acids: CASSLGRRENTGELFF. The CDR3 bases are TGTGCCAGCAGCTTAGGCCGGCGGGAGAACACCGGGGAGCTGTTTTTT.